A selection of T cell receptor beta chains follows, all from one sample in a study of blood T cell repertoires in COVID-19. Clones were sequenced by immunoSEQ multiplex PCR, and TCRdb holds only the in-frame ones, with some missing. The sample carries tens of thousands of clones, over 60% recorded once. Sequenced material: peripheral blood. These receptors came from a woman aged 50 to 65 with active or convalescent COVID-19. Both conserved end residues are part of each CDR3. The order of the fields is clone size, V gene, J gene, D gene, CDR3 DNA, CDR3 protein. The D gene is left open where the match is weak. Rows give clone size only sometimes, using once, few, many, or a class for an expanded clone.

clone_size: few
v_call: TRBV25-1
j_call: TRBJ1-2
d_call: .
cdr3_nt: TGTGCCAGCTTTACAGGAGTCGGCGGCTACACCTTC
cdr3_aa: CASFTGVGGYTF

clone_size: few
v_call: TRBV5-1
j_call: TRBJ2-7
d_call: TRBD2
cdr3_nt: TGCGCCAGCAGCTTGGGAACTAGCGTTTCCTACGAGCAGTACTTC
cdr3_aa: CASSLGTSVSYEQYF

clone_size: .
v_call: TRBV2
j_call: TRBJ1-1
d_call: .
cdr3_nt: TGTGCCAGCAATCTTAGGGCGGGGACTTCCACTGAAGCTTTCTTT
cdr3_aa: CASNLRAGTSTEAFF

clone_size: .
v_call: TRBV3-1/TRBV3-2
j_call: TRBJ2-1
d_call: .
cdr3_nt: TGTGCCAGCAGCCAAGGGGACTCTTGGATCAATGAGCAGTTCTTC
cdr3_aa: CASSQGDSWINEQFF

clone_size: .
v_call: TRBV10-3
j_call: TRBJ1-1
d_call: TRBD1
cdr3_nt: TGTGCCAGCCTCGGGACAGGGGGGTTTACTGAAGCTTTCTTT
cdr3_aa: CASLGTGGFTEAFF

clone_size: .
v_call: TRBV5-1
j_call: TRBJ2-3
d_call: .
cdr3_nt: TGCGCCAGCGAGGGGACTGGCCGGAGCACAGATACGCAGTATTTT
cdr3_aa: CASEGTGRSTDTQYF

clone_size: few
v_call: TRBV6-5
j_call: TRBJ1-2
d_call: TRBD1
cdr3_nt: TGTGCCAGCAACCGACAGGGGGCGCTTGGCTACACCTTC
cdr3_aa: CASNRQGALGYTF

clone_size: .
v_call: TRBV14
j_call: TRBJ1-3
d_call: .
cdr3_nt: TGTGCCAGCAGCCACGTAAACACCATATATTTT
cdr3_aa: CASSHVNTIYF

clone_size: .
v_call: TRBV6-1
j_call: TRBJ1-2
d_call: .
cdr3_nt: TGTGCCAGCAGTGAAGGAAGGACGGCGGGTGGCTACACCTTC
cdr3_aa: CASSEGRTAGGYTF

clone_size: once
v_call: TRBV9
j_call: TRBJ2-2
d_call: .
cdr3_nt: TGTGCCAGCTCGAACCTATATGTCCGGGACATCTACACCGGGGAGCTGTTTTTT
cdr3_aa: CASSNLYVRDIYTGELFF

clone_size: .
v_call: TRBV5-1
j_call: TRBJ2-5
d_call: .
cdr3_nt: TGCGCCAGCAGCTTAACGTCCAGAATTCAAGAGACCCAGTACTTC
cdr3_aa: CASSLTSRIQETQYF

clone_size: .
v_call: TRBV29-1
j_call: TRBJ1-1
d_call: TRBD1
cdr3_nt: TGCAGCGCGATGGGACAGGGAGGTACTGAAGCTTTCTTT
cdr3_aa: CSAMGQGGTEAFF

clone_size: .
v_call: TRBV6-2/TRBV6-3
j_call: TRBJ2-3
d_call: .
cdr3_nt: TGTGCCAGCAGTTACTCTCTCTTCTCCGTCACAGATACGCAGTATTTT
cdr3_aa: CASSYSLFSVTDTQYF

clone_size: .
v_call: TRBV7-2
j_call: TRBJ1-2
d_call: .
cdr3_nt: TGTGCCAGCAGCTTAGAACCGAGGTACTATGGCTACACCTTC
cdr3_aa: CASSLEPRYYGYTF

clone_size: .
v_call: TRBV7-2
j_call: TRBJ1-6
d_call: .
cdr3_nt: TGTGCCAGCAGCTCACAAATTCGGGGACTTACCTATAATTCACCCCTCCACTTT
cdr3_aa: CASSSQIRGLTYNSPLHF

clone_size: few
v_call: TRBV5-5
j_call: TRBJ2-7
d_call: .
cdr3_nt: TGTGCCAGCAGCTTGCCGAGTTACGAGCAGTACTTC
cdr3_aa: CASSLPSYEQYF

clone_size: .
v_call: TRBV7-2
j_call: TRBJ1-1
d_call: .
cdr3_nt: TGTGCCAGCAGCGGAGGGTACTCGAGCACTGAAGCTTTCTTT
cdr3_aa: CASSGGYSSTEAFF

clone_size: many
v_call: TRBV5-4
j_call: TRBJ2-3
d_call: TRBD1
cdr3_nt: TGTGCCAGCAGCGTGGACAGGGGGCGCACAGATACGCAGTATTTT
cdr3_aa: CASSVDRGRTDTQYF

clone_size: .
v_call: TRBV6-4
j_call: TRBJ2-5
d_call: TRBD2
cdr3_nt: TGTGCCAGCAGTGACTCGGTCGGGAGGGCTGTAGAGACCCAGTACTTC
cdr3_aa: CASSDSVGRAVETQYF

clone_size: .
v_call: TRBV7-8
j_call: TRBJ1-2
d_call: .
cdr3_nt: TGTGCCAGCAGCTTGCAGGAGGGGAACTATGGCTACACCTTC
cdr3_aa: CASSLQEGNYGYTF

clone_size: .
v_call: TRBV18
j_call: TRBJ2-1
d_call: TRBD2
cdr3_nt: TGTGCCAGCTCACAAGATATAGCGGGAGGGAACCATGAGCAGTTCTTC
cdr3_aa: CASSQDIAGGNHEQFF

clone_size: once
v_call: TRBV11-2
j_call: TRBJ2-1
d_call: TRBD2
cdr3_nt: TGTGCCAGCAGCTTGACTAGCGGGATTGTCAATGAGCAGTTCTTC
cdr3_aa: CASSLTSGIVNEQFF

clone_size: .
v_call: TRBV4-2
j_call: TRBJ1-2
d_call: .
cdr3_nt: TGTGCCAGCAGCCAAGACAGGGGTGGCTATGGCTACACCTTC
cdr3_aa: CASSQDRGGYGYTF

clone_size: .
v_call: TRBV6-5
j_call: TRBJ1-1
d_call: TRBD1
cdr3_nt: TGTGCCAGCAGGCTTACTCACAGGGGGGGCACTGAAGCTTTCTTT
cdr3_aa: CASRLTHRGGTEAFF

clone_size: .
v_call: TRBV10-3
j_call: TRBJ2-7
d_call: .
cdr3_nt: TGTGCCATCACTGGACAGATTTCCGACGAGCAGTACTTC
cdr3_aa: CAITGQISDEQYF

clone_size: few
v_call: TRBV4-2
j_call: TRBJ2-5
d_call: TRBD2
cdr3_nt: TGTGCCAGCAGCCCGACTAGCGGGAACTTTGGGGAGACCCAGTACTTC
cdr3_aa: CASSPTSGNFGETQYF

clone_size: many
v_call: TRBV7-9
j_call: TRBJ1-4
d_call: TRBD1
cdr3_nt: TGTGCCAGCAGCGAGGGACAGGGGGATAATGAAAAACTGTTTTTT
cdr3_aa: CASSEGQGDNEKLFF

clone_size: .
v_call: TRBV7-8
j_call: TRBJ1-2
d_call: TRBD1
cdr3_nt: TGTGCCAGCAGCTTAACACAGGGGGATAACTATGGCTACACCTTC
cdr3_aa: CASSLTQGDNYGYTF

clone_size: .
v_call: TRBV6-1
j_call: TRBJ1-3
d_call: .
cdr3_nt: TGTGCCAGCAGTGAAATTTCCCACTCTGGAAACACCATATATTTT
cdr3_aa: CASSEISHSGNTIYF

clone_size: .
v_call: TRBV2
j_call: TRBJ1-1
d_call: TRBD1
cdr3_nt: TGTGCCAGCAGAACAGGGGCAGTGAACACTGAAGCTTTCTTT
cdr3_aa: CASRTGAVNTEAFF

clone_size: .
v_call: TRBV9
j_call: TRBJ2-3
d_call: TRBD2
cdr3_nt: TGTGCCAGCAGGAGGGGCGGGGGACTGGCCCCAGATACGCAGTATTTT
cdr3_aa: CASRRGGGLAPDTQYF

clone_size: .
v_call: TRBV7-8
j_call: TRBJ1-4
d_call: TRBD1
cdr3_nt: TGTGCCAGCAGCCCCGGACAGGGAAGGACTGAAAAACTGTTTTTT
cdr3_aa: CASSPGQGRTEKLFF

clone_size: .
v_call: TRBV24-1
j_call: TRBJ2-2
d_call: .
cdr3_nt: TGTGCCACTTACTACACCGGGGAGCTGTTTTTT
cdr3_aa: CATYYTGELFF